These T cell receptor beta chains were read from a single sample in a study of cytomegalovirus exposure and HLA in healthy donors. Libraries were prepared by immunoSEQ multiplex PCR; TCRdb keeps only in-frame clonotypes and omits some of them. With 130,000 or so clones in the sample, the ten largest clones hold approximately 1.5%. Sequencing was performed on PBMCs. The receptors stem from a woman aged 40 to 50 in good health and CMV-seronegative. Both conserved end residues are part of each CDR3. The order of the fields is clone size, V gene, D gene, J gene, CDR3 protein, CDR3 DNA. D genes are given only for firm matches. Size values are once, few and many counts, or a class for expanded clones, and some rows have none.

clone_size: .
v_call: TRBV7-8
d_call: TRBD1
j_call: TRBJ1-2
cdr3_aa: CASSFGTGGYGYTF
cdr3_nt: TGTGCCAGCAGCTTCGGGACAGGGGGATATGGCTACACCTTC

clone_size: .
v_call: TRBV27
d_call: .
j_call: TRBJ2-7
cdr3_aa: CASSLSGRGYEQYF
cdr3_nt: TGTGCCAGCAGTTTATCGGGCAGGGGATACGAGCAGTACTTC

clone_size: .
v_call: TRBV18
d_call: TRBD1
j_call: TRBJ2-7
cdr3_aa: CASSIEGASEQYF
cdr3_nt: TGTGCCAGCTCAATAGAGGGGGCTAGCGAGCAGTACTTC

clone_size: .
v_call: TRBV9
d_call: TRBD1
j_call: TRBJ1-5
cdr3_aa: CASSPTGGSNQPQHF
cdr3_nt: TGTGCCAGCAGCCCGACAGGGGGTAGCAATCAGCCCCAGCATTTT

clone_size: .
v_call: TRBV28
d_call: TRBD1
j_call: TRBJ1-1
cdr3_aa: CASRPWDRGNTEAFF
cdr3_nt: TGTGCCAGCAGACCGTGGGACAGGGGGAACACTGAAGCTTTCTTT

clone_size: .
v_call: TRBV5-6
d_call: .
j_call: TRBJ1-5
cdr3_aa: CASSSRQQLGGQPQHF
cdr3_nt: TGTGCCAGCAGCTCCCGACAGCAGCTGGGAGGGCAGCCCCAGCATTTT

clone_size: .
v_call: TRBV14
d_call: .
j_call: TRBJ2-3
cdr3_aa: CASSSRPQGGTDTQYF
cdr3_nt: TGTGCCAGCAGCTCGCGTCCCCAGGGTGGTACAGATACGCAGTATTTT

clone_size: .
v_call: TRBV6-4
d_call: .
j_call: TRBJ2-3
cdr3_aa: CASSDSRGGTDTQYF
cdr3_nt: TGTGCCAGCAGTGACTCGAGGGGGGGGACAGATACGCAGTATTTT

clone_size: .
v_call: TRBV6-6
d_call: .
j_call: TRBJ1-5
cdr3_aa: CASSYGASNQPQHF
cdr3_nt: TGTGCCAGCAGTTACGGGGCCTCTAATCAGCCCCAGCATTTT

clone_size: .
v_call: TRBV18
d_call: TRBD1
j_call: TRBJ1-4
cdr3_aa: CASSLAQGDEKLFF
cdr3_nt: TGTGCCAGCTCACTAGCACAGGGGGATGAAAAACTGTTTTTT

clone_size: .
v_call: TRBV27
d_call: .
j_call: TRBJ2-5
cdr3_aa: CASTDLQDHQETQYF
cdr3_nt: TGTGCCAGCACCGACCTACAGGACCACCAAGAGACCCAGTACTTC

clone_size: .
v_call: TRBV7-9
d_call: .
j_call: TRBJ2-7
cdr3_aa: CASSLARLPTYEQYF
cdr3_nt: TGTGCCAGCAGCTTAGCGCGGCTCCCTACCTACGAGCAGTACTTC

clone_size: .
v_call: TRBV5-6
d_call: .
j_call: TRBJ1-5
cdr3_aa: CASSSTDRVNQPQHF
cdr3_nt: TGTGCCAGCAGCTCCACCGACCGGGTCAATCAGCCCCAGCATTTT

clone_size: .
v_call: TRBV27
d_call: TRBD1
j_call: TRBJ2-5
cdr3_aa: CASSLRDRVETQYF
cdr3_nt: TGTGCCAGCAGTTTAAGGGACAGGGTGGAGACCCAGTACTTC

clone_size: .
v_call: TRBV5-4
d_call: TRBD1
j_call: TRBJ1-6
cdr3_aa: CASRQGINNSPLHF
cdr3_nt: TGTGCCAGTCGACAGGGGATTAATAATTCACCCCTCCACTTT

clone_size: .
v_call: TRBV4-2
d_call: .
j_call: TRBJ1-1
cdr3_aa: CASSQTGLGTEAFF
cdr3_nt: TGTGCCAGCAGCCAAACAGGTCTAGGGACTGAAGCTTTCTTT

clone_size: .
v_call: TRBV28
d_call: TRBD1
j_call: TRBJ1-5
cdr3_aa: CASILQGALQPQHF
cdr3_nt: TGTGCCAGCATCCTACAGGGGGCGCTTCAGCCCCAGCATTTT

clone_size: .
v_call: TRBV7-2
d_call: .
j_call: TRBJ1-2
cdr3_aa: CASSPSGQIYGYTF
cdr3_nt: TGTGCCAGCAGCCCTAGTGGTCAGATCTATGGCTACACCTTC

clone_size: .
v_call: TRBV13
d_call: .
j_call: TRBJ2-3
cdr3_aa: CASSHESDTQYF
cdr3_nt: TGTGCCAGCAGCCATGAGAGCGATACGCAGTATTTT

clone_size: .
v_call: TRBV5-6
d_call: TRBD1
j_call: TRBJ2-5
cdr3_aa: CASSPRTGRYSQGKETQYF
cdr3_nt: TGTGCTAGCAGCCCTCGGACAGGGCGGTACTCCCAGGGGAAGGAGACCCAGTACTTC

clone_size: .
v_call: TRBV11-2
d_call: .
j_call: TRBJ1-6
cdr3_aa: CASSLPQGRGPLHF
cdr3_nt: TGTGCCAGCAGCTTACCCCAGGGGCGGGGGCCCCTCCACTTT

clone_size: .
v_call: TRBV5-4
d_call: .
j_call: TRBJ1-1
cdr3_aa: CASSITRGGVYTEAFF
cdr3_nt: TGTGCCAGCAGCATTACAAGGGGGGGAGTTTACACTGAAGCTTTCTTT

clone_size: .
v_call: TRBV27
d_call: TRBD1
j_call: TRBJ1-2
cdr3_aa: CASRDDRGYGYTF
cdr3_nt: TGTGCCAGCAGAGACGACAGGGGGTATGGCTACACCTTC

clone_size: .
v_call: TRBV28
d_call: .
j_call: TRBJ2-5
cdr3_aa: CASSFRQHQYF
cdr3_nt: TGTGCCAGCAGTTTCAGACAGCACCAGTACTTC

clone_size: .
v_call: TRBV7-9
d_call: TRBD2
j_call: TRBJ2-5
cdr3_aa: CASSPRRGGGGAQETQYF
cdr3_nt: TGTGCCAGCAGCCCTCGGCGAGGGGGCGGGGGGGCCCAAGAGACCCAGTACTTC

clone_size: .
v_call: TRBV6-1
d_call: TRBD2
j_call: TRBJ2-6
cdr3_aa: CASLRGAGANVLTF
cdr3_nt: TGTGCCAGCCTTCGGGGGGCTGGGGCCAACGTCCTGACTTTC

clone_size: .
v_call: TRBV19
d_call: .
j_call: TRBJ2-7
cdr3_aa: CASSEGVGYEQYF
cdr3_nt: TGTGCCAGTAGTGAGGGGGTCGGCTACGAGCAGTACTTC

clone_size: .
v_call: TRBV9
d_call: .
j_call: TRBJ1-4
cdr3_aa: CASSVGPGQSQEKLFF
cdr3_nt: .

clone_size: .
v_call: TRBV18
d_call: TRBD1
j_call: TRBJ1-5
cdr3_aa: CASSSTDRGSSQPQHF
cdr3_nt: TGTGCCAGCTCATCCACGGACAGGGGGAGCTCACAGCCCCAGCATTTT

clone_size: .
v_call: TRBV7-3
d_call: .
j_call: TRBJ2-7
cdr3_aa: CASSLNNRDEQYF
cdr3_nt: TGTGCCAGCAGCTTAAATAACAGGGACGAGCAGTACTTC

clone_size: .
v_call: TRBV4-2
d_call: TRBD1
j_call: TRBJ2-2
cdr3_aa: CASSQGGTGGTGELFF
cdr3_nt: TGTGCCAGCAGCCAAGGAGGGACAGGGGGAACCGGGGAGCTGTTTTTT

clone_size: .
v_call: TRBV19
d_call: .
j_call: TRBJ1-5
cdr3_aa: CASKRPTGNSNQPQHF
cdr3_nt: TGTGCCAGCAAGCGCCCAACAGGGAATAGCAATCAGCCCCAGCATTTT

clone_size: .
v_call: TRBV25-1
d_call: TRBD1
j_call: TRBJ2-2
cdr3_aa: CASSERTGDTGELFF
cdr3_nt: TGTGCCAGCAGTGAGAGGACAGGAGACACCGGGGAGCTGTTTTTT

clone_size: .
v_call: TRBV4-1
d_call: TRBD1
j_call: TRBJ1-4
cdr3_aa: CASSHRYRQGARGEKLFF
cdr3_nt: TGCGCCAGCAGCCACAGATATCGACAGGGGGCGCGCGGTGAAAAACTGTTTTTT

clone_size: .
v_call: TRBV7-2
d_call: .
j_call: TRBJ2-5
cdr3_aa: CASSTRETQYF
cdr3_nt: TGTGCCAGCAGCACTCGGGAGACCCAGTACTTC

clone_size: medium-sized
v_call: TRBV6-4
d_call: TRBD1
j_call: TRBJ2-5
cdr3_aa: CASSEGTGGQETQYF
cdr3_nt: TGTGCCAGCAGTGAGGGGACAGGGGGCCAAGAGACCCAGTACTTC

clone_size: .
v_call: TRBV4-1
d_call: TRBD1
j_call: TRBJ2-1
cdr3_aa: CASSQGQGSGEQFF
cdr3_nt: TGCGCCAGCAGCCAAGGACAGGGTTCGGGTGAGCAGTTCTTC

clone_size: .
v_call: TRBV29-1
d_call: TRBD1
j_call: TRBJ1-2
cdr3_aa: CSVEVRGQASLNYGYTF
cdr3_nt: TGCAGCGTTGAGGTCAGGGGACAGGCCTCACTTAACTATGGCTACACCTTC

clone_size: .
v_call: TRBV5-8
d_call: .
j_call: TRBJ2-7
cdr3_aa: CANWGAYEQYF
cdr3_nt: TGTGCCAACTGGGGGGCCTACGAGCAGTACTTC

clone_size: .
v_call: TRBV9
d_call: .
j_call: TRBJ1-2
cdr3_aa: CASSAPSRRANYGYTF
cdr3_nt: TGTGCCAGCAGCGCTCCGTCTCGGAGAGCTAACTATGGCTACACCTTC

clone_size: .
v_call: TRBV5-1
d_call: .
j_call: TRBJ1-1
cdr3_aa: CASSLQEEGTEAFF
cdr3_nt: TGCGCCAGCAGCTTGCAGGAGGAGGGCACTGAAGCTTTCTTT

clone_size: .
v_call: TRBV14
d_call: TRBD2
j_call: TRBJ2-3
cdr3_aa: CASSQGTSGITDTQYF
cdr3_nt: TGTGCCAGCAGCCAAGGGACTAGCGGGATCACAGATACGCAGTATTTT

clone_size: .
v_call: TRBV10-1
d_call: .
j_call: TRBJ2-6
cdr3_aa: CAAMEKQNGANVLTF
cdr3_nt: TGCGCCGCGATGGAGAAGCAAAACGGGGCCAACGTCCTGACTTTC

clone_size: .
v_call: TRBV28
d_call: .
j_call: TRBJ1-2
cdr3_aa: CASSLRGTRTLYGYTF
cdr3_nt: TGTGCCAGCAGTTTAAGGGGGACAAGGACCCTCTATGGCTACACCTTC

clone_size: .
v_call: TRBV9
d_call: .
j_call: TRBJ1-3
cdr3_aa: CASSVGDRRISGNTIYF
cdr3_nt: TGTGCCAGCAGCGTAGGTGACAGAAGGATCTCTGGAAACACCATATATTTT

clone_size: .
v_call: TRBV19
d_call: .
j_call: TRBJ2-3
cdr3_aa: CASSSRQSSTDTQYF
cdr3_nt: TGTGCCAGTAGTTCCCGACAGAGCTCCACAGATACGCAGTATTTT

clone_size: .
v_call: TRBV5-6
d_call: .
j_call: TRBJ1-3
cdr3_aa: CASSLRQVNTIYF
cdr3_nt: TGTGCCAGCAGCCTTCGACAGGTTAACACCATATATTTT

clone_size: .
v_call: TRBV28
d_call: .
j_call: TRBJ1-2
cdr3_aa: CASSLFTQYGYTF
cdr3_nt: TGTGCCAGCAGTTTATTTACCCAGTATGGCTACACCTTC

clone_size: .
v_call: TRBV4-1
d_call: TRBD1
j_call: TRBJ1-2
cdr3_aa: CASSPVGQGARGYGYTF
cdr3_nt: TGCGCCAGCAGCCCCGTGGGGCAGGGGGCTAGGGGCTATGGCTACACCTTC

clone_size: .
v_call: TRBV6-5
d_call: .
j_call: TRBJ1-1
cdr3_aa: CASRRATNTEAFF
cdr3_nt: TGTGCCAGCAGACGCGCTACGAACACTGAAGCTTTCTTT

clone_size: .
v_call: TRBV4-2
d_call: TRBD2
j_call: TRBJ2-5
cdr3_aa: CASSQVVAGRWETQYF
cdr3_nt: TGTGCCAGCAGCCAAGTGGTAGCGGGGAGGTGGGAGACCCAGTACTTC